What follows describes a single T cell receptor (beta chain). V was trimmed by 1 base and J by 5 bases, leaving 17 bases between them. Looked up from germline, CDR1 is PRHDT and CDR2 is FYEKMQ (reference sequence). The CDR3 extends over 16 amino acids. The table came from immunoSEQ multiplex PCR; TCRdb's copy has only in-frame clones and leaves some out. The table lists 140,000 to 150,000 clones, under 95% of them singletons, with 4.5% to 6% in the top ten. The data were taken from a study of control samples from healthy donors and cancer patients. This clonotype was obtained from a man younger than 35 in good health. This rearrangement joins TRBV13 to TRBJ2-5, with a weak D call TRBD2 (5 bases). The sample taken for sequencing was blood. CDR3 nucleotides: TGTGCCAGCAGCTTAGATGGGCAGGCTAGGAGGGAGACCCAGTACTTC. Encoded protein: CASSLDGQARRETQYF.